The 18 T cell receptor beta chains below were found in one sample sequenced in a study of blood T cell repertoires in COVID-19. Sequencing used immunoSEQ multiplex PCR; TCRdb keeps in-frame clones, though not all of them. The table shows 60,000 to 75,000 clones, with around 85% occurring only once. Sequencing input: peripheral blood. These receptor sequences come from a woman aged 45 to 65 with acute or convalescent COVID-19.

The chain couples TRBV11-2 to TRBJ1-6, with D uncertain. The CDR3 totals 12 residues. CDR1 and CDR2 (germline): SGHAT, FQNNGV. The V and J ends lost 1 base and 9 bases respectively, with 4 bases between them. The CDR3 protein is CASSLVGSPLHF. CDR3 coding DNA: TGTGCCAGCAGCTTAGTCGGTTCACCCCTCCACTTT.

This chain links TRBV13 with TRBJ2-7, with a weak D call TRBD2 (5 bases). Trimming left V 5 bases short and J 3 bases short, with 11 bases between. The CDR3 runs 13 residues. Germline CDR1 is PRHDT and CDR2 is FYEKMQ (reference sequence). CDR3 sequence (DNA): TGTGCCAGCAGCCCCGGACTTCTCTACGAGCAGTACTTC. Translation: CASSPGLLYEQYF. The full variable domain, rest sourced from reference TRBV13 and TRBJ2-7, is AAGVIQSPRHLIKEKRETATLKCYPIPRHDTVYWYQQGPGQDPQFLISFYEKMQSDKGSIPDRFSAQQFSDYHSELNMSSLELGDSALYFCASSPGLLYEQYFGPGTRLTVT.

The chain is built from TRBV30 and TRBJ1-2; D remains ambiguous. The CDR3 length is 12 residues. Between the trimmed V and J ends, which lost 3 bases and 7 bases, there was a span of 12 bases. Germline lookup yields CDR1 GTSNPN and CDR2 SVGIG (reference sequence). The CDR3 here is CAWSDTPAGYTF. CDR3 nucleotides: TGTGCCTGGAGCGACACCCCGGCTGGCTACACCTTC. The full variable domain, with the rest looked up from reference TRBV30 and TRBJ1-2, is SQTIHQWPATLVQPVGSPLSLECTVEGTSNPNLYWYRQAAGRGLQLLFYSVGIGQISSEVPQNLSASRPQDRQFILSSKKLLLSDSGFYLCAWSDTPAGYTFGSGTRLTVV.

The gene calls are TRBV7-2 and TRBJ1-4, with TRBD1 matching 10 bases. With 0 bases clipped from V and 6 bases from J, the junction kept 4 bases outside the gene matches. In germline, CDR1 is SGHTA, CDR2 FQGNSA. The CDR3 consists of 16 residues. Here the CDR3 reads CASSLAGQGNYEKLFF. The CDR3 bases are TGTGCCAGCAGCTTAGCGGGACAGGGGAATTATGAAAAACTGTTTTTT. The variable domain in full, completed from reference TRBV7-2 and TRBJ1-4, reads GAGVSQSPSNKVTEKGKDVELRCDPISGHTALYWYRQSLGQGLEFLIYFQGNSAPDKSGLPSDRFSAERTGGSVSTLTIQRTQQEDSAVYLCASSLAGQGNYEKLFFGSGTQLSVL.

V is TRBV4-2 and J is TRBJ2-5, with 13 bases matching TRBD2. This CDR3 comprises 16 residues. V dropped 3 bases and J dropped 2; count of bases not matched to a gene: 3. Per the germline V gene, CDR1 is LGHNA and CDR2 is YNFKEQ. The CDR3 reads CASSQGTSGVQETQYF. DNA for the CDR3: TGTGCCAGCAGCCAGGGGACTAGCGGGGTACAAGAGACCCAGTACTTC.

The rearrangement joins TRBV27 to TRBJ2-7; 8 positions match TRBD1. Germline lookup yields CDR1 MNHEY and CDR2 SMNVEV (reference sequence). This CDR3 has 14 residues. Germline trimming cut 3 bases from V and 7 bases from J; bases unmatched to any gene: 8. CDR3 in amino acids: CASSFRDRGGEQYF. In nucleotides, the CDR3 is TGTGCCAGCAGTTTCCGAGACAGGGGTGGAGAGCAGTACTTC.

This chain joins TRBV4-1 and TRBJ2-3; D remains unclear. The ends were cut back, 0 bases at V and 0 bases at J, with 13 bases in the middle. The CDR3 length is 17 residues. Looked up from germline, CDR1 is MGHRA and CDR2 is YSYEKL. The CDR3 nucleotides are TGCGCCAGCAGCCAAGAGACCGAGACTTTTAGCACAGATACGCAGTATTTT. Its protein is CASSQETETFSTDTQYF.

The sample holds one count of this clone. The gene calls are TRBV30 and TRBJ2-5, with a weak D call TRBD2 (6 bases). The CDR3 length is 16 residues. Germline lookup yields CDR1 GTSNPN and CDR2 SVGIG (reference sequence). Deletions cut 1 base from V and 0 bases from J, with 15 bases between. CDR3 in amino acids: CAWSEWRGGYQETQYF. CDR3 sequence (DNA): TGTGCCTGGAGTGAGTGGCGCGGAGGGTACCAAGAGACCCAGTACTTC.

V and J are TRBV28 and TRBJ1-1, with D perhaps TRBD1 (6 bases). V was cut by 5 bases and J by 6 bases, with 13 bases left in between. The CDR3 totals 13 residues. Germline loops: CDR1 MDHEN, CDR2 SYDVKM. The CDR3 nucleotides are TGTGCCAGCAGTGCCGGACAGCGAGCTGAAGCTTTCTTT. Translation: CASSAGQRAEAFF.

CDR3 loop: CASSLDLGTNYGYTF. DNA for the CDR3: TGCGCCAGCAGCTTGGACCTAGGGACAAACTATGGCTACACCTTC. The J gene is TRBJ1-2, the V gene TRBV5-1; D may be TRBD1 (6 bases). Germline V gives CDR1 SGHRS, CDR2 YFSETQ. CDR3 length: 15 amino acids. V was clipped by 0 bases and J by 2 bases, with 11 bases between them.

This chain joins TRBV5-1 and TRBJ2-1; no reliable D call. The ends were cut back, 0 bases at V and 0 bases at J, with 7 bases in the middle. The length of the CDR3 is 15 residues. CDR1 is SGHRS and CDR2 is YFSETQ in the germline V gene. The CDR3 nucleotides read TGCGCCAGCAGCTTGGCATCGAGCTCCTACAATGAGCAGTTCTTC. This codes for CASSLASSSYNEQFF.

The chain combines TRBV24-1 with TRBJ2-1, with TRBD1 matching over 7 bases. J lost 6 bases, V lost 4 bases, and 8 bases had no gene match. The CDR3 is 15 amino acids. The germline CDR1 and CDR2 sequences are KGHDR and SFDVKD. In DNA form, the CDR3 reads TGTGCCACCAGTGACTCACGCCGGGACAGCAATGAGCAGTTCTTC. Protein: CATSDSRRDSNEQFF.

The CDR3 sequence: CASSFPGLADPPRNEQFF. DNA of the CDR3: TGTGCCAGTAGTTTCCCGGGACTAGCGGACCCCCCCCGGAATGAGCAGTTCTTC. This chain connects TRBV19 to TRBJ2-1; TRBD2 agrees at 11 bases. J gave up 7 bases and V 5 bases, and 16 bases lay outside the gene matches. CDR1 LNHDA and CDR2 SQIVND come from the germline V gene (reference sequence). The CDR3 consists of 18 residues.

This chain connects TRBV27 to TRBJ2-1; D is uncertain. This CDR3 region has 16 residues. The V and J ends lost 2 bases and 0 bases respectively, with 11 bases between them. The germline V gene has CDR1 MNHEY and CDR2 SMNVEV (reference sequence). CDR3 region: CASSLMPPSSYNEQFF. CDR3 DNA: TGTGCCAGCAGTTTAATGCCCCCGAGCTCCTACAATGAGCAGTTCTTC.

This chain links TRBV19 with TRBJ1-2; 8 bases match TRBD1. Germline V gene data show CDR1 as LNHDA and CDR2 as SQIVND (reference sequence). Trimming cost V 5 bases and J 4 bases; bases outside gene matches: 9. CDR3 length equals 15 residues. The CDR3 DNA is TGTGCCAGTAGTTTTAAACAGGGGGACCTCTATGGCTACACCTTC. It encodes CASSFKQGDLYGYTF.

This chain joins TRBV12-5 and TRBJ2-5; tentatively, D is TRBD1 (5 bases). Per germline, CDR1 LGHNT and CDR2 FRNRAP. Trimming took 4 bases from V and 2 from J, leaving 8 bases between them. The CDR3 sequence is 13 residues long. The DNA for the CDR3 is TGTGCTAGTGGTTCCCGGACACAAGAGACCCAGTACTTC. It yields the protein CASGSRTQETQYF.

The sample holds a few counts of this clone. The chain combines TRBV6-5 with TRBJ1-1; 7 positions match TRBD1. Unmatched junction bases numbered 2, after V lost 0 bases and J lost 7 bases. CDR3 length: 13 amino acids. Germline-derived CDR1 and CDR2 are MNHEY and SVGAGI. The CDR3 DNA sequence: TGTGCCAGCAGTTACTCGGGGGACAGTGAAGCTTTCTTT. Its translation: CASSYSGDSEAFF.

The V call is TRBV9, the J call TRBJ2-2; 7 positions match TRBD2. Germline V gives CDR1 SGDLS, CDR2 YYNGEE. The CDR3 length is 16 residues. V lost 0 bases and J lost 4; bases outside the gene matches: 6. The CDR3 loop is CASSVGAGVVTGELFF. In DNA, the CDR3 is TGTGCCAGCAGCGTAGGGGCGGGGGTTGTCACCGGGGAGCTGTTTTTT.